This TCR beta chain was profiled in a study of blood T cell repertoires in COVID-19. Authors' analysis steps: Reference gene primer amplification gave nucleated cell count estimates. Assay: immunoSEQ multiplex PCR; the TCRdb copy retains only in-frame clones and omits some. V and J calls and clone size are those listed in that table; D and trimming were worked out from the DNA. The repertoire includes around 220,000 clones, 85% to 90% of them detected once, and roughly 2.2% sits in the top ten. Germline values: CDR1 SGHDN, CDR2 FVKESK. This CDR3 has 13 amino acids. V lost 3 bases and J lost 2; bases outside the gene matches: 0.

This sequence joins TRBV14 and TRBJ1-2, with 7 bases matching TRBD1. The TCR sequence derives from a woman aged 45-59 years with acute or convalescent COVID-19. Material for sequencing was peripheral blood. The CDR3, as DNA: TGTGCCAGCAGCCAGACAGGGAACTATGGCTACACCTTC. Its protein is CASSQTGNYGYTF.